One and the same sample provided the 23 T cell receptor beta chains below, sequenced in a study of identical twins. MiXCR, applied by TCRdb to the 5' RACE reads, yields one record per CDR3 protein. The sample has hundreds of thousands of distinct CDR3 sequences, around 21% seen once. This same sample was also taken into another study, of T cells expressing NK-cell markers.

Sequencing was done on a sample of PBMCs. The origin of the receptors is a woman between 18 and 30 years old in good health.

This clonotype was recorded at least ten times. The CDR3 protein is CSVGRDRGLGWPTDTQYF. As DNA, the CDR3 is TGCAGCGTTGGCAGGGACAGGGGGCTTGGGTGGCCGACAGATACGCAGTATTTT. The rearrangement uses TRBV29-1 and TRBJ2-3; 12 bases fit TRBD1. The CDR3 loop spans 18 amino acids. Looked up from germline, CDR1 is SQVTM and CDR2 is ANQGSEA. Trimming took 4 bases from V and 3 from J; bases not matched to a gene: 14.

This sequence joins TRBV3-1 and TRBJ2-1; possible D gene TRBD2, 6 bases. The ends were cut back, 4 bases at V and 10 bases at J, with 20 bases in the middle. CDR1 is LGHDT and CDR2 is YNNKEL in the germline V gene (reference sequence). This CDR3 region has 15 residues. The CDR3 DNA reads TGTGCCAGCAGCCTTCAACCGGCCGGAGGGGTGGAGCAGTTCTTC. Translation gives CASSLQPAGGVEQFF.

This clonotype was seen more than once but under ten times. The rearrangement joins TRBV7-6 to TRBJ2-7, with 7 nucleotides matching TRBD2. The V gene end was trimmed by 5 bases and the J gene end by 2 bases; junction bases not matched to a gene: 9. This CDR3 region has 15 residues. The germline V gene has CDR1 SGHVS and CDR2 FNYEAQ. The CDR3 region has the DNA TGTGCCAGCAGCGGGGGGGAGGAGATTCCCTACGAGCAGTACTTC. Its translation is CASSGGEEIPYEQYF.

The V and J genes are TRBV6-5 and TRBJ1-1; D unresolved. Germline V lookup: CDR1 MNHEY, CDR2 SVGAGI. The length of the CDR3 is 15 residues. The ends were cut back, 0 bases at V and 2 bases at J, with 10 bases in the middle. For the CDR3, the DNA is TGTGCCAGCAGTTACTCGACCGGGAGAAACACTGAAGCTTTCTTT. This sequence encodes CASSYSTGRNTEAFF.

There are a few counts of this clonotype. The rearrangement uses TRBV12-3 or TRBV12-4 and TRBJ2-1, with D uncertain. The CDR3 has 16 amino acids. The V end lost 4 bases, the J end lost 0 bases, and 13 bases lay between the germline ends. This CDR3 reads CASSSWTTSSYNEQFF. In nucleotides, the CDR3 is TGTGCCAGCAGTTCTTGGACCACCAGCTCCTACAATGAGCAGTTCTTC.

The table lists this clonotype with a few counts. The chain carries TRBV5-5 and TRBJ2-4, with D unclear. Germline V lookup: CDR1 SGHKS, CDR2 YYEKEE (reference sequence). Between the trimmed V and J ends, which lost 4 bases and 5 bases, there was a span of 22 bases. This CDR3 region has 17 residues. The CDR3: CASSLPKAGQWENIQYF. The CDR3 DNA sequence: TGTGCCAGCAGCCTTCCAAAGGCCGGGCAATGGGAAAACATTCAGTACTTC.

This clonotype has more than one count but fewer than ten. The chain couples TRBV20-1 to TRBJ2-2, with 8 bases fitting TRBD1. In germline, CDR1 is DFQATT, CDR2 SNEGSKA (reference sequence). This CDR3 comprises 14 residues. J gave up 6 bases and V 5 bases, and 8 bases lay outside the gene matches. The CDR3, as DNA: TGCAGTGCTCGCGGACAGGGTGTAGCCGGGGAGCTGTTTTTT. Translating it yields CSARGQGVAGELFF.

In its sample, this clonotype was seen a few times. The chain links TRBV6-1 to TRBJ2-1, with D maybe TRBD1 (6 bases). The CDR3 spans 15 residues. Germline V lookup: CDR1 MNHNS, CDR2 SASEGT. The V gene lost 6 bases and the J gene lost 6 bases, with 18 bases spanning the gap. The CDR3 is CASRRILGGGNEQFF. The CDR3 coding sequence is TGTGCCAGCAGGAGGATACTAGGGGGTGGCAATGAGCAGTTCTTC.

This clonotype was counted many times. V usage is TRBV29-1 and J usage is TRBJ1-1; 7 positions agree with TRBD1. With 5 bases clipped from V and 4 bases from J, the junction kept 4 bases outside the gene matches. Per germline, CDR1 SQVTM and CDR2 ANQGSEA. This CDR3 contains 12 residues. The CDR3 coding sequence is TGCAGCGTTTCCAACAGGGGCACTGAAGCTTTCTTT. It translates to CSVSNRGTEAFF.

The V call is TRBV12-3 or TRBV12-4, the J call TRBJ2-1; D not certain. This CDR3 is built from 13 residues. V was clipped by 1 base and J by 9 bases, with 10 bases between them. CDR3 coding DNA: TGTGCCAGCAGTTTAGGGTGGCCTGGTGAGCAGTTCTTC. Its protein product is CASSLGWPGEQFF.

This clonotype was counted only a few times. The chain links TRBV5-1 to TRBJ1-1, with D possibly being TRBD1 (5 bases). V was trimmed by 3 bases and J by 7 bases, leaving 19 bases between them. CDR1 and CDR2 (germline): SGHRS, YFSETQ. The CDR3 has 15 residues. The chain's CDR3 is CASSSPGRNDVEAFF. The DNA for the CDR3 is TGCGCCAGCAGCTCGCCGGGACGTAACGACGTTGAAGCTTTCTTT.

This clonotype was detected only a few times. The CDR3 loop is CAMKTGIKDYGYTF. Here the CDR3 DNA reads TGTGCCATGAAGACAGGGATTAAGGATTATGGCTACACCTTC. This chain uses TRBV10-3 with TRBJ1-2, with 7 positions matching TRBD1. The CDR3 consists of 14 residues. Germline CDR1 reads ENHRY; CDR2 reads SYGVKD. Trimming at V came to 9 bases and at J to 5 bases, leaving 12 bases not matched to a gene.

The chain is built from TRBV5-1 and TRBJ2-3, with D tentatively TRBD1 or TRBD2 (5 bases each). V lost 0 bases, J lost 4 bases, and 15 bases lay in between. The length of the CDR3 is 16 residues. Germline CDR1 is SGHRS and CDR2 is YFSETQ. The CDR3 reads CASSLAGASSPDTQYF. The DNA for the CDR3 is TGCGCCAGCAGCTTGGCCGGGGCGAGCAGCCCAGATACGCAGTATTTT.

This clonotype occurred a few times. The chain recombines TRBV20-1 with TRBJ2-1; 9 nucleotides align to TRBD2. Per the germline V gene, CDR1 is DFQATT and CDR2 is SNEGSKA (reference sequence). V was clipped by 5 bases and J by 4 bases; unmatched bases: 6. The CDR3 has 14 residues. The CDR3 DNA reads TGCAGTGCTTGGGCGGGGGGGCTTTACAATGAGCAGTTCTTC. Amino acid sequence: CSAWAGGLYNEQFF.

The chain employs TRBV15 and TRBJ1-1; the D is unclear. This CDR3 is 15 amino acids long. Germline V gives CDR1 LNHNV, CDR2 YYDKDF (reference sequence). The ends were cut back, 1 base at V and 7 bases at J, with 16 bases in the middle. The CDR3 reads CATSRARTLSLEAFF. DNA of the CDR3: TGTGCCACCAGCAGAGCCCGGACGTTAAGTCTTGAAGCTTTCTTT.

A single count supports this clonotype. V and J are TRBV11-2 and TRBJ1-6; D uncertain. The CDR3 has 14 residues. Germline CDR1 reads SGHAT; CDR2 reads FQNNGV. V shed 2 bases and J shed 8 bases, with 10 bases lying between them. The CDR3 region is CASSLSIVDSPLHF. CDR3 nucleotides: TGTGCCAGCAGCTTATCCATCGTGGATTCACCCCTCCACTTT. Filled out from reference TRBV11-2 and TRBJ1-6, the complete variable domain reads EAGVAQSPRYKIIEKRQSVAFWCNPISGHATLYWYQQILGQGPKLLIQFQNNGVVDDSQLPKDRFSAERLKGVDSTLKIQPAKLEDSAVYLCASSLSIVDSPLHFGNGTRLTVT.

The V gene is TRBV4-1, the J gene TRBJ2-2; 8 nucleotides align to TRBD2. CDR3 length: 15 amino acids. With 7 bases clipped from V and 6 bases from J, the junction kept 10 bases outside the gene matches. Germline V gene lookup returns CDR1 MGHRA and CDR2 YSYEKL. CDR3 coding DNA: TGCGCCAGCAAGGGACTAGTTTTGTTGCCCGGGGAGCTGTTTTTT. It specifies CASKGLVLLPGELFF.

This clonotype was observed many times. V usage is TRBV3-1 and J usage is TRBJ2-7; 8 bases align to TRBD2. V gave up 3 bases and J gave up 6 bases; unmatched junction bases: 4. CDR3 length equals 13 residues. Per the germline V gene, CDR1 is LGHDT and CDR2 is YNNKEL (reference sequence). The CDR3 loop is CASSHGGGLEQYF. The CDR3, as DNA: TGTGCCAGCAGCCATGGCGGGGGGCTCGAGCAGTACTTC.

The CDR3 DNA sequence: TGTGCCAGCAAGGGGGGGCCAGGGTACAATGAGCAGTTCTTC. This codes for CASKGGPGYNEQFF. This chain uses TRBV2 with TRBJ2-1, with D possibly matching TRBD2 (7 bases). This CDR3 is 14 amino acids long. CDR1 SNHLY and CDR2 FYNNEI come from the germline V gene. Between the trimmed V and J ends, which lost 7 bases and 4 bases, there was a span of 14 bases. The variable domain in full, with the rest retrieved from reference TRBV2 and TRBJ2-1, is EPEVTQTPSHQVTQMGQEVILRCVPISNHLYFYWYRQILGQKVEFLVSFYNNEISEKSEIFDDQFSVERPDGSNFTLKIRSTKLEDSAMYFCASKGGPGYNEQFFGPGTRLTVL.

The genes are TRBV9 and TRBJ2-5; either TRBD1 or TRBD2 may supply D (6 bases each). V shed 1 base and J shed 4 bases, with 11 bases lying between them. The CDR3 has 14 amino acids. Germline CDR1 reads SGDLS; CDR2 reads YYNGEE. CDR3 region: CASSVLGGRETQYF. CDR3 bases: TGTGCCAGCAGCGTATTAGGGGGGCGAGAGACCCAGTACTTC.

V is TRBV20-1 and J is TRBJ2-3, with D perhaps matching TRBD1 (5 bases). Per the germline V gene, CDR1 is DFQATT and CDR2 is SNEGSKA (reference sequence). The CDR3 is 14 amino acids. The V and J ends lost 4 bases and 5 bases respectively, with 16 bases between them. Here the CDR3 reads CSATLLSGLDTQYF. The CDR3 DNA follows: TGCAGTGCTACCCTACTCTCAGGGTTAGATACGCAGTATTTT.

The chain uses TRBV7-9 and TRBJ2-4; D call uncertain. The CDR3 consists of 15 residues. Trimming removed 2 bases from V and 0 bases from J, with 8 bases in between. Germline CDR1 reads SEHNR; CDR2 reads FQNEAQ (reference sequence). CDR3 in amino acids: CASSLHRLAKNIQYF. In DNA, the CDR3 is TGTGCCAGCAGCTTACACAGATTAGCCAAAAACATTCAGTACTTC. Full variable domain (outside the CDR3, taken from reference TRBV7-9 and TRBJ2-4): DTGVSQNPRHKITKRGQNVTFRCDPISEHNRLYWYRQTLGQGPEFLTYFQNEAQLEKSRLLSDRFSAERPKGSFSTLEIQRTEQGDSAMYLCASSLHRLAKNIQYFGAGTRLSVL.

This clonotype has just one count. The V gene is TRBV19, the J gene TRBJ2-3, with TRBD1 identical over 10 bases. CDR3 length: 17 amino acids. Germline V CDR1 and CDR2: LNHDA, SQIVND (reference sequence). V lost 3 bases, J lost 3 bases, and 9 bases stayed unmatched. This CDR3 is CASSMPRGTGVTDTQYF. Here the CDR3 DNA reads TGTGCCAGTAGTATGCCCCGCGGGACAGGGGTGACAGATACGCAGTATTTT.